These 10 T cell receptor beta chains share one sample of origin, sequenced in a study of neoadjuvant anti-PD-1 for oral cavity cancer. Stated time point: after neoadjuvant nivolumab, at surgical resection. Method: immunoSEQ multiplex PCR; TCRdb's copy keeps in-frame clones and lacks some. The table lists tens of thousands of clones, 27% of them singletons, with about a sixth in the top ten. Sequencing was performed on tumor tissue, taken after nivolumab (anti-PD-1) treatment. The receptors derive from a person aged 40-85 years with oral cavity squamous cell carcinoma.

V and J are TRBV5-1 and TRBJ2-7; 7 nucleotides match TRBD2. Germline V gene lookup returns CDR1 SGHRS and CDR2 YFSETQ. The CDR3 has 14 amino acids. Unmatched junction bases numbered 8, after V lost 5 bases and J lost 3 bases. The CDR3 bases are TGCGCCAGCAGGTTTGGGGGGGAATACTACGAGCAGTACTTC. This encodes CASRFGGEYYEQYF.

In this sample, this clone turned up many times. The V gene is TRBV27, the J gene TRBJ2-7; D is ambiguous. CDR3 length equals 11 residues. The germline V gene encodes CDR1 MNHEY and CDR2 SMNVEV (reference sequence). V was pared by 4 bases and J by 3 bases, with 4 bases between. The CDR3 protein is CASSSNYEQYF. The CDR3, as DNA: TGTGCCAGCAGTTCGAACTACGAGCAGTACTTC.

This clone is medium-sized in the sample. The chain links TRBV27 to TRBJ2-1, with a weak D call TRBD1 (5 bases). V lost 0 bases, J lost 10 bases, and 10 bases lay in between. This CDR3 comprises 13 residues. The germline V gene encodes CDR1 MNHEY and CDR2 SMNVEV (reference sequence). For the CDR3, the DNA is TGTGCCAGCAGTTTATCGGGGCGTAGGGAGCAGTTCTTC. Translation: CASSLSGRREQFF.

The CDR3 DNA is TGTGCCAGCAGCTTAGCGTGGCAGGGGGGTTACGAGCAGTACTTC. Protein product: CASSLAWQGGYEQYF. The chain joins TRBV7-8 to TRBJ2-7, with a possible D match to TRBD1 (7 bases). Trimming cost V 0 bases and J 4 bases, with 13 bases left between them. The CDR3 contains 15 residues. Germline CDR1 reads SGHVS; CDR2 reads FQNEAQ.

The chain joins TRBV7-9 to TRBJ2-7, with 11 positions matching TRBD2. The V gene's germline CDR1 is SEHNR and CDR2 FQNEAQ (reference sequence). The CDR3 spans 13 residues. V dropped 5 bases and J dropped 11; count of bases not matched to a gene: 8. Here the CDR3 DNA reads TGTGCCAGCAGCACCGGGACTAGCGGAGGAAAGTACTTC. It translates to CASSTGTSGGKYF.

The J gene is TRBJ1-5, the V gene TRBV19; a weak D match, TRBD1 (6 bases). This CDR3 has 14 residues. The V and J ends lost 8 bases and 5 bases respectively, with 16 bases between them. Germline CDR1 and CDR2: LNHDA and SQIVND (reference sequence). CDR3 loop: CASAGGRRYQPQHF. The CDR3 nucleotides are TGTGCCAGTGCCGGGGGCCGCAGGTATCAGCCCCAGCATTTT.

This clone was detected only a few times. This chain links TRBV6-1 with TRBJ2-7; 9 bases are a match to TRBD1. The V gene's germline CDR1 is MNHNS and CDR2 SASEGT. The CDR3 contains 13 residues. V was clipped by 9 bases and J by 5 bases; unmatched bases: 8. This chain's CDR3 is CASQDRGLDEQYF. DNA for the CDR3: TGTGCCAGTCAGGACAGGGGATTGGACGAGCAGTACTTC.

There are a few counts of this clone. The chain employs TRBV30 and TRBJ1-6; 8 positions agree with TRBD1. The CDR3 contains 13 residues. Germline assignment: CDR1 GTSNPN and CDR2 SVGIG (reference sequence). CDR3 loop: CARRGQGDSPLHF. In DNA form, the CDR3 reads TGTGCTCGGCGAGGACAGGGTGACTCACCCCTCCACTTT.

This clone has more than one count but fewer than ten. The chain couples TRBV28 to TRBJ2-3; the match to TRBD2 covers 9 bases. J gave up 4 bases and V 6 bases, and 8 bases lay outside the gene matches. CDR1 is MDHEN, CDR2 SYDVKM, per germline. The length of the CDR3 is 15 residues. In DNA form, the CDR3 reads TGTGCCAGCAGACCGGGACTAGCTTCTCCAGATACGCAGTATTTT. Translating gives CASRPGLASPDTQYF.

The rearrangement links TRBV5-1 to TRBJ2-5; D remains ambiguous. The CDR3 runs to 12 residues. Trimming cost V 9 bases and J 5 bases, with 14 bases left between them. Germline assignment: CDR1 SGHRS and CDR2 YFSETQ. The CDR3 nucleotides are TGCGCCACCCACGACCTGGGTGAGACCCAGTACTTC. It specifies CATHDLGETQYF.